The present T cell receptor beta chain was sequenced within a study of OX40 agonist ivuxolimab in advanced cancers. Background on the study: Subjects had a mean age of about 61 years, with a range of roughly 20 to 79; just over 80% were male.

TCRdb keeps only in-frame clones here, not all; method: immunoSEQ multiplex PCR. The sample lists fewer than 80,000 clones; over 75% were seen once. Study-wide points: There was clonal expansion of CD4+ and CD8+ blood T cells by week 6 at 0.1 to 3.0 mg/kg. Specificity for antigen went undetermined in the expanded peripheral T cells.

About this clone: Its antigen is as yet unknown.

Per germline, CDR1 LNHDA and CDR2 SQIVND (reference sequence). V was trimmed by 1 base and J by 10 bases, leaving 7 bases between them. This CDR3 is built from 11 residues. The clonotype was recovered from an adult with an advanced solid tumor such as melanoma, head and neck, liver or kidney cancer. This material consisted of CD4+ or CD8+ T cells sorted from blood, taken in a trial of the OX40 agonist ivuxolimab. J is TRBJ1-1 and V is TRBV19; D unclear. This CDR3 reads CASSIVGLAFF. The DNA for the CDR3 is TGTGCCAGTAGTATAGTCGGGTTAGCTTTCTTT.